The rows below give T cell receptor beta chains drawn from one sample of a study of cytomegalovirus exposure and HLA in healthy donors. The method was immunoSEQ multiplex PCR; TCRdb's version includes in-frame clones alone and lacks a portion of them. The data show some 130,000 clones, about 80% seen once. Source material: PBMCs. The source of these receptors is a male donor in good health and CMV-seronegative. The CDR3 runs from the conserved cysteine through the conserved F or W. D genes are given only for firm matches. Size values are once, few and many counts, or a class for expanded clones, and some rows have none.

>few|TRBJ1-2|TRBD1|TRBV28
TGTGCCAGCCGCTTCGGGACAGCCCATTATGGCTACACCTTC
CASRFGTAHYGYTF
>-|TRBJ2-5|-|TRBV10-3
TGTGCCATCAGTGAGTCAAAAGGGGCGGTGGAGACCCAGTACTTC
CAISESKGAVETQYF
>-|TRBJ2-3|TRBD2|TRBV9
TGTGCCAGCAGCGTAGGTCCCAGCGGGGGGGCCGCAGATACGCAGTATTTT
CASSVGPSGGAADTQYF
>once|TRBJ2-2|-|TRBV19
TGTGCCAGTACCCCCGGGGAGGAGGGCACCGGGGAGCTGTTTTTT
CASTPGEEGTGELFF
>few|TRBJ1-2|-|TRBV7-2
TGTGCCAGCGGGAAGGGGCAGGGCTATGGCTACACCTTC
CASGKGQGYGYTF
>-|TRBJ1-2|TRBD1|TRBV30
TGTGCCTGGAGTGTACAGGGGGCTGACTATGGCTACACCTTC
CAWSVQGADYGYTF
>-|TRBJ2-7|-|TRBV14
TGTGCCAGCAGCCAAGAGGAGCCCACCCAGAGCTCCTACGAGCAGTACTTC
CASSQEEPTQSSYEQYF
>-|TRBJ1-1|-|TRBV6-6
TGTGCCAGCAGTTTCTCAAGTGGGCCTTTGAACACTGAAGCTTTCTTT
CASSFSSGPLNTEAFF
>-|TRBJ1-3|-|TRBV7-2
TGTGCCAGCAGCTTACCAGGGGATGGAAACACCATATATTTT
CASSLPGDGNTIYF
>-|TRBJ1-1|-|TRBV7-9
TGTGCCAGCAGCTTAGTCGGCCTAGGGGACACTGAAGCTTTCTTT
CASSLVGLGDTEAFF
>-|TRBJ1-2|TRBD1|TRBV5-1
TGCGCCAGCAGCCCCGGGACAGTCGGAGATGGCTACACCTTC
CASSPGTVGDGYTF
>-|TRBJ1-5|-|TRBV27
TGTGCCAGCAGTCGTACCGTATCAGGGGTAGGGGGCAATCAGCCCCAGCATTTT
CASSRTVSGVGGNQPQHF
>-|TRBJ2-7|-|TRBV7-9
TGTTCCAGCAGCTTAGCTCTGGGAGATTCCTACGAGCAGTACTTC
CSSSLALGDSYEQYF
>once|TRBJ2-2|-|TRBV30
TGTGCCTGGAGTCCAACAGGGGAGCTGTTTTTT
CAWSPTGELFF
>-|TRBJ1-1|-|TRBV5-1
TGCGCCAGCAGCTTTTTCCAGAACACTGAAGCTTTCTTT
CASSFFQNTEAFF
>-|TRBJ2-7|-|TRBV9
TGTGCCAGCAGCGTGGGAGTATCGGACGAGCAGTACTTC
CASSVGVSDEQYF
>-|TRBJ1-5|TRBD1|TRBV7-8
TGTGCCAGCAGCCAAAATCAGGGGGCTAGCAATCAGCCCCAGCATTTT
CASSQNQGASNQPQHF
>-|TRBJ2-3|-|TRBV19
TGTGCCAGTAGTATTTATCCCGGGGATACGCAGTATTTT
CASSIYPGDTQYF
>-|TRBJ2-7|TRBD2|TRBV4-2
TGTGCCAGCAGCCAAGATTCGGTTGCGGGAGGGGGATACTACTTC
CASSQDSVAGGGYYF
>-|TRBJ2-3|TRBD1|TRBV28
TGTGCCAGCAGTGGCTCGACAGGGGCTGGAGATACGCAGTATTTT
CASSGSTGAGDTQYF
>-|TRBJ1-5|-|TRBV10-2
TGCGCCACCAAGACAGCCAATCAGCCCCAGCATTTT
CATKTANQPQHF
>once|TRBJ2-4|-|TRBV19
TGTGCCAGTAGCGGGGCTAGCGTAAAAAACAGTCAGTACTTC
CASSGASVKNSQYF
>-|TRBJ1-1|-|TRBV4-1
TGCGCCAGCAGCCACGCCCCGGGGGGCACTGAAGCTTTCTTT
CASSHAPGGTEAFF
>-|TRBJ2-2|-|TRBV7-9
TGTGCCAGCAGCCCCCGGGAGCTAGGGGAGCTGTTTTTT
CASSPRELGELFF
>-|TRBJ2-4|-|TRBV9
TGTGCCAGCACCCCCCGAGGGCAGGGGGGAAACATTCAGTACTTC
CASTPRGQGGNIQYF
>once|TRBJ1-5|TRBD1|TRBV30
TGTGCCTGGTCGGACGAGACAGGGGGGGAAAGAGGTCAGCCCCAGCATTTT
CAWSDETGGERGQPQHF
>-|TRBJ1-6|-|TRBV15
TGTGCCACCAGCCGGGGTGGAGGGACGAAGAATTCACCCCTCCACTTT
CATSRGGGTKNSPLHF
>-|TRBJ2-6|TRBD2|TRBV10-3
TGTGCCATCAGCCCGACTAGCGGGATAGGTGGGGCCAACGGCCTGACTTTC
CAISPTSGIGGANGLTF
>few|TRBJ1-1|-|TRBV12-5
TGTGCTAGTGGTTTGGGGGGAGACACTGAAGCTTTCTTT
CASGLGGDTEAFF
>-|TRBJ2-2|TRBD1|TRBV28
TGTGCCAGCAGGGGGACCCGGGACAGAGCGCCCGGGGAGCTGTTTTTT
CASRGTRDRAPGELFF
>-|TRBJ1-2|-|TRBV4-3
TGCGCCAGCAGCCAAGGCGGAGGGTTCTATGGCTACACCTTC
CASSQGGGFYGYTF
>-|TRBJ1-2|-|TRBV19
TGTGCCAGTAGCGCCGTCAATCCGGGGGACTATGGCTACACCTTC
CASSAVNPGDYGYTF
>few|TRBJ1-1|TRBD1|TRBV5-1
TGCGCCAGCAGCCTGGGGACAGGGAATACTGAAGCTTTCTTT
CASSLGTGNTEAFF
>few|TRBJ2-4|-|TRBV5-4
TGTGCCAGCAGCTTGGATATAAACAGTCAGTACTTC
CASSLDINSQYF
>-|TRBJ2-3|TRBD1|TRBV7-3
TGTGCCAGCAGTCGGGGACAGGGTGCAGATACGCAGTATTTT
CASSRGQGADTQYF
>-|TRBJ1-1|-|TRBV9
TGTGCCAGCAGCACGCAACTTAGGGGGGGGTCTGAAGCTTTCTTT
CASSTQLRGGSEAFF
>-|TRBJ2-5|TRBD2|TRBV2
TGTGCCAGCAGCCTAAAGCGGGGGGGCTTACAAGAGACCCAGTACTTC
CASSLKRGGLQETQYF
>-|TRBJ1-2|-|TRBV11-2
TGTGCCAGCAGCGGAACAGGGTTCTACGGCTACACCTTC
CASSGTGFYGYTF
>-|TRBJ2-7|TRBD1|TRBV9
TGTGCCAGCAGCGTAGCGGGACAGTCCTACGAGCAGTACTTC
CASSVAGQSYEQYF
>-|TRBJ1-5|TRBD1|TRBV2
TGTGCCAGCAGTGAAGCTGGGACAGGGGGCAATCAGCCCCAGCATTTT
CASSEAGTGGNQPQHF
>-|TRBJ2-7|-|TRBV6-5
TGTGCCAGCACCCCATCTGCAAGCTTCTCCTACGAGCAGTACTTC
CASTPSASFSYEQYF
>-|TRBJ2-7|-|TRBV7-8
TGTGCCAGCAGCTTAGGTCAGGGGGCGCGGACTAGCGCGTTCTACGAGCAGTACTTC
CASSLGQGARTSAFYEQYF
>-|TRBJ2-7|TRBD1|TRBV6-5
TGTGCCAGCAGTTACCGTGACAGGGGGTACTACGAGCAGTACTTC
CASSYRDRGYYEQYF
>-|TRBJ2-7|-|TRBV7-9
TGTTCCAGCAGCTTAACCAGCTACGAGCAGTACTTC
CSSSLTSYEQYF
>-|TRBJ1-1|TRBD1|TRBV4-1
TGCGCCAGCAGCCAGACAGGGGGTACATCGATTGAAGCTTTCTTT
CASSQTGGTSIEAFF
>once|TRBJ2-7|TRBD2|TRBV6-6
TGTGCCAGCAGTTACAGACTTGGCGGGGGGACCTACGAGCAGTACTTC
CASSYRLGGGTYEQYF
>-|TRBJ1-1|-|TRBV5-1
TGCGCCAGCTCTGGGGGGGGGTACGAAACTGAAGCTTTCTTT
CASSGGGYETEAFF
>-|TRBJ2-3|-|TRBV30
TGTGCCTGGAGTCCCTGGGGCAGGGGCACAGATACGCAGTATTTT
CAWSPWGRGTDTQYF
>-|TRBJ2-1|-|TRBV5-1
TGCGCCAGCAGCTTGGCCCGGGGACTTTACAATGAGCAGTTCTTC
CASSLARGLYNEQFF
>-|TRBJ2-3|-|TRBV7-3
TGTGCCAGCAGCTTAGGGGCGGCAACCACAGATACGCAGTATTTT
CASSLGAATTDTQYF
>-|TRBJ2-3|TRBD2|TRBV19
TGTGCCAGTAGTTTGCTAGCGGGAGAGGGCACAGATACGCAGTATTTT
CASSLLAGEGTDTQYF
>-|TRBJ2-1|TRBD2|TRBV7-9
TGTTCCATCCCGGGACTAGCGGCCCCTGGGGCCTACAATGAGCAGTTCTTC
CSIPGLAAPGAYNEQFF
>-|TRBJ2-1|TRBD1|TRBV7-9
TGTGCCAGCAGCTCGGGGGACAGGGGACACAATGAGCAGTTCTTC
CASSSGDRGHNEQFF
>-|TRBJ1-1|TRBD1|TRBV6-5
TGCGCCAGCAGGATGGGACAGGGGAACACTGAAGCTTTCTTT
CASRMGQGNTEAFF